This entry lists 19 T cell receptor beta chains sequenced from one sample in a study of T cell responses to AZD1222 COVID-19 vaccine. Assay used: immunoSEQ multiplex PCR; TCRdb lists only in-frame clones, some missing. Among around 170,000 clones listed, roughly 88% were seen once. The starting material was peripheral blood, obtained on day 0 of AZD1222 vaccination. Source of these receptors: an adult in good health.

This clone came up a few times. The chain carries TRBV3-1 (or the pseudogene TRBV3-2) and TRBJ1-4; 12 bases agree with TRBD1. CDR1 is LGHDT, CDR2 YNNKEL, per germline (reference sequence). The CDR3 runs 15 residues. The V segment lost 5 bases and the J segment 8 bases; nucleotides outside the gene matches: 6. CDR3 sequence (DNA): TGTGCCAGCAGCAACTGGGACAGGGGGCGAGAAAAACTGTTTTTT. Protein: CASSNWDRGREKLFF.

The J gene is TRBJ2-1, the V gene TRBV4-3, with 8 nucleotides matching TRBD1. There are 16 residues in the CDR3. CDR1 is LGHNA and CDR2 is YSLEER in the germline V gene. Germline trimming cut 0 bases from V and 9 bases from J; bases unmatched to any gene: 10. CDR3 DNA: TGCGCCAGCAGCCAAGAGTGGACAGGGAAGGGTACTGAGCAGTTCTTC. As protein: CASSQEWTGKGTEQFF.

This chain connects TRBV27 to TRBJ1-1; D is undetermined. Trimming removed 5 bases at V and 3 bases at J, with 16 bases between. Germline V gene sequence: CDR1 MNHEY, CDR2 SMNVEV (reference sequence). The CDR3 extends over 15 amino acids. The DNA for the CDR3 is TGTGCCAGCAGTCCAGCCCTCCTGTCGGACACTGAAGCTTTCTTT. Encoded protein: CASSPALLSDTEAFF.

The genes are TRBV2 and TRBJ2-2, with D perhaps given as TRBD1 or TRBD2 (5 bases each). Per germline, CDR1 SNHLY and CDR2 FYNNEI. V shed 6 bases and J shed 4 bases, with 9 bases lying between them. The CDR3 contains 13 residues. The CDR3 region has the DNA TGTGCCAGCAGGGGGACGAGCACCGGGGAGCTGTTTTTT. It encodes CASRGTSTGELFF.

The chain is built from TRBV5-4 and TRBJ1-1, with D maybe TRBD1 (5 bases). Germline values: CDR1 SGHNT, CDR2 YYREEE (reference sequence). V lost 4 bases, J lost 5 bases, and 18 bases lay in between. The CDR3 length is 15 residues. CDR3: CASSPGGGADTEAFF. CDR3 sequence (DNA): TGTGCCAGCAGCCCCGGGGGGGGAGCAGATACTGAAGCTTTCTTT. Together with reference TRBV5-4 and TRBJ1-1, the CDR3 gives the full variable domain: ETGVTQSPTHLIKTRGQQVTLRCSSQSGHNTVSWYQQALGQGPQFIFQYYREEENGRGNFPPRFSGLQFPNYSSELNVNALELDDSALYLCASSPGGGADTEAFFGQGTRLTVV.

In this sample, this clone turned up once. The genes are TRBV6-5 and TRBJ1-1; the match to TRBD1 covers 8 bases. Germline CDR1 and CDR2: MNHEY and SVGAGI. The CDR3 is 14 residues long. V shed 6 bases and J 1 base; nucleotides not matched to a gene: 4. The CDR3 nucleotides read TGTGCCAGCAGAGACAGGGGCGGGAACACTGAAGCTTTCTTT. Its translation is CASRDRGGNTEAFF.

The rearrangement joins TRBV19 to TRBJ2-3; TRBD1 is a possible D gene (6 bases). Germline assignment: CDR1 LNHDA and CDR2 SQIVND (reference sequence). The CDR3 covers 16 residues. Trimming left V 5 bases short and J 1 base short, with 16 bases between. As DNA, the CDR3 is TGTGCCAGTAGTCCCGGCCCTCGACAGGGCACAGATACGCAGTATTTT. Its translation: CASSPGPRQGTDTQYF.

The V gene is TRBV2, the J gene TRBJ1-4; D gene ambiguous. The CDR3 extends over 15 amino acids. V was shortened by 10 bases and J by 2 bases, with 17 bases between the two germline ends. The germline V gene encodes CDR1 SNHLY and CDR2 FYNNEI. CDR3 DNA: TGTGCCACTTCGAACCCCAGGTCCACTAATGAAAAACTGTTTTTT. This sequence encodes CATSNPRSTNEKLFF.

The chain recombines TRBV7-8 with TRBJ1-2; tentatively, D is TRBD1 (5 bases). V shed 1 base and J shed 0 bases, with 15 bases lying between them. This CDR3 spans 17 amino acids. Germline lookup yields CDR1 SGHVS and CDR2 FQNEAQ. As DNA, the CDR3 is TGTGCCAGCAGCTTAGGACTCGGAGGGGTGGCTAACTATGGCTACACCTTC. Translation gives CASSLGLGGVANYGYTF.

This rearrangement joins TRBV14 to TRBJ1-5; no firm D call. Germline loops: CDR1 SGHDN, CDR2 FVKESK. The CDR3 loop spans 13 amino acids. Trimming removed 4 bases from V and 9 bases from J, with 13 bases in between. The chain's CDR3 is CASSPTRSAPQHF. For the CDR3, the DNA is TGTGCCAGCAGCCCAACAAGGTCGGCGCCCCAGCATTTT.

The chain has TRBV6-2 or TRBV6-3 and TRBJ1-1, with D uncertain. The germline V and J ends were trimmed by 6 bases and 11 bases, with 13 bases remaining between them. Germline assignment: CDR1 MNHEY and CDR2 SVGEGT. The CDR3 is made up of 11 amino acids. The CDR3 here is CASSDGPKAFF. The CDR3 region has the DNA TGTGCCAGCAGCGACGGACCCAAGGCTTTCTTT.

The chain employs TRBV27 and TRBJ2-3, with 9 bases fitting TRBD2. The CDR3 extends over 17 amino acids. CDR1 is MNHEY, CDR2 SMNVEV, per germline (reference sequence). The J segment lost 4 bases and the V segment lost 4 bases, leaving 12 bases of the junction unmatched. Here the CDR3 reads CASSYAWTSADPDTQYF. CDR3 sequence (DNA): TGTGCCAGCAGTTACGCCTGGACTAGCGCTGACCCAGATACGCAGTATTTT.

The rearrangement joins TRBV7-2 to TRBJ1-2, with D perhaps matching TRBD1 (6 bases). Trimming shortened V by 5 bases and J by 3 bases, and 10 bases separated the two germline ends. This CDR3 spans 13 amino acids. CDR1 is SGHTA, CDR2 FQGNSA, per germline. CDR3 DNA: TGTGCCAGCAGCCATGACAGGTACTATGGCTACACCTTC. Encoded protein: CASSHDRYYGYTF.

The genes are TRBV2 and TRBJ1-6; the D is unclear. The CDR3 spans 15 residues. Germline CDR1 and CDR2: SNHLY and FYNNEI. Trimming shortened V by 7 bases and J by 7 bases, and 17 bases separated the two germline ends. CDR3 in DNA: TGTGCCAGCACCGCCGAGACGCAAGGCAATTCACCCCTCCACTTT. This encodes CASTAETQGNSPLHF.

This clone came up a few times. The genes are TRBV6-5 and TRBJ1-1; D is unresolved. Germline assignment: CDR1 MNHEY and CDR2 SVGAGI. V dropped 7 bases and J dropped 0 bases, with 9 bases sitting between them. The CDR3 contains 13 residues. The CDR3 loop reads CASKAELNTEAFF. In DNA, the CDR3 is TGTGCCAGCAAGGCGGAGTTGAACACTGAAGCTTTCTTT.

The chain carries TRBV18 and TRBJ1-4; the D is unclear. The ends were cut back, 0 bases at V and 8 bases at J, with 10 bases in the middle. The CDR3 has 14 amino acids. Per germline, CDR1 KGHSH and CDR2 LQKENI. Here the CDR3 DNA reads TGTGCCAGCTCACCACCAAGCTGGGAAGAAAAACTGTTTTTT. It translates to CASSPPSWEEKLFF.

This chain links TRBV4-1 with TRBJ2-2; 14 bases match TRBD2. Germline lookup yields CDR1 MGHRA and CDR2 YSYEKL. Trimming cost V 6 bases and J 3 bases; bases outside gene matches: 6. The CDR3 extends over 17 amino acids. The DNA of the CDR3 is TGCGCCAGCAGGCCGACTAGCGGGAGGGCCTACACCGGGGAGCTGTTTTTT. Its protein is CASRPTSGRAYTGELFF.

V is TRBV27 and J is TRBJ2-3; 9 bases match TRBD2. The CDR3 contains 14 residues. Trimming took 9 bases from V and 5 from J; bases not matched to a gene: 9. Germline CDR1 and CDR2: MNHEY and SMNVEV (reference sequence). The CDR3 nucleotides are TGTGCCAGTCATAGCGGGAGAGACAGAGATACGCAGTATTTT. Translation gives CASHSGRDRDTQYF.

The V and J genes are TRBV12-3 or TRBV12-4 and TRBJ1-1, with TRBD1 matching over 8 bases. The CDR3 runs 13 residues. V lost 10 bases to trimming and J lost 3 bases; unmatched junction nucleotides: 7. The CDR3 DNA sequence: TGTGCCACGACGGACAGGGAGGACACTGAAGCTTTCTTT. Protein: CATTDREDTEAFF.